This entry describes one TCR beta chain. There are a few counts of this clone. The antigen this receptor binds is unknown. Base qualities are not provided; no much larger clone lies one nucleotide away. Including cysteine and phenylalanine, the CDR3 has 14 amino acids. The only DNA kept is the CDR3, 42 bases in frame from the first base. At the junction V is shortened by 11 bases and J by 1 base; bases outside the gene matches: 6. As encoded in the germline V gene (reference sequence), CDR1 is LNHNV while CDR2 is YYDKDF. This record belongs to a study of blood T cell repertoires in COVID-19 (dated by TCRdb to 2020 to 2022). Regarding the complete study: Samples from collaborators originated in the United States, Italy and Spain and spanned both the acute and convalescent phases of COVID-19. The material from the prospective study consisted of cDNA or gDNA derived from T cells, B-cell-depleted T cells, or PBMCs. Deeply sampled blood TCRbeta repertoires from subjects exposed to, actively infected with, or recovered from COVID-19 were included in the dataset. A freely available public database, intended as a resource for researchers studying the immune response to SARS-CoV-2, is where the repertoires were released. Samples were obtained from the ongoing ImmuneRACE study (first 160 participants) and from 1,200 or so subjects provided by 6 global collaborators. A de-identified subject ID, COVID-19 status, age in years and sex were almost always included in the sample metadata. Where available, HLA class I and class II types were obtained from metadata supplied by the sample provider rather than from assay-based typing.

General study outcomes and caveats: The amount of clinical and demographic metadata varied by source and participant and was provided uncurated.

TCRbeta CDR3 regions were amplified from genomic DNA using the immunoSEQ Assay, a bias-controlled multiplex PCR. The source study handled its data this way. The number of nucleated cells in each sample was estimated from the amplification of reference gene primers within the assay. To quantify the absolute abundance of each unique TCRbeta CDR3 rearrangement, sequence reads were collapsed and filtered. For each sample, productive Simpson clonality was calculated as the square root of Simpson's diversity index across productive rearrangements. TCRdb re-hosts the immuneACCESS table, in-frame sequences only. Its copies lack some clones; in the studies checked, an unresolved V gene accounts for under half of them, and the cause for the rest is not known. V, J and clone size reflect that table, while D and trimming were determined from the DNA. The sample table holds roughly 25,000 clones, of which roughly four fifths were seen once. The ten largest clones add up to more than 6.5% of the sample.

The collaborating institutions used their own protocols to collect whole blood in K2EDTA tubes. Collaborator samples were shipped for TCRbeta analysis as frozen whole blood, isolated PBMCs, or DNA extracted from either sample type. Sequencing used peripheral blood. The chain couples TRBV15 to TRBJ2-2, with 8 bases in between that match TRBD2. This clonotype originated in a human donor in a cohort sampled during active COVID-19. At the DNA level, the sequence is TGTGCCGCCTCAAGCGGGGGGAACACCGGGGAGCTGTTTTTT. This codes for CAASSGGNTGELFF.